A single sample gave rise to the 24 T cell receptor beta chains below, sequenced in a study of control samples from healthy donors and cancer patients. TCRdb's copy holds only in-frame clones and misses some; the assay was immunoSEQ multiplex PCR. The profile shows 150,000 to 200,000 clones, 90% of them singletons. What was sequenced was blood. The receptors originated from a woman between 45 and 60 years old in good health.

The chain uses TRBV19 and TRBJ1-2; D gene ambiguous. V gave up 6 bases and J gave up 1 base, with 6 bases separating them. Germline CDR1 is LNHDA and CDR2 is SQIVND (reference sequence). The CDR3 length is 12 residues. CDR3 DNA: TGTGCCAGTAGCCCTGATAACTATGGCTACACCTTC. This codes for CASSPDNYGYTF.

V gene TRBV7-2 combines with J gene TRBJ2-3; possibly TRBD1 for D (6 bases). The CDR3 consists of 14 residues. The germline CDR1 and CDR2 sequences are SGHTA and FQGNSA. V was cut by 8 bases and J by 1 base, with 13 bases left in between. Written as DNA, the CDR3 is TGTGCCAGCTCTGACAGGAAAGGCACAGATACGCAGTATTTT. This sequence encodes CASSDRKGTDTQYF. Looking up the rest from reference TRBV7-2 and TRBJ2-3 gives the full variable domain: GAGVSQSPSNKVTEKGKDVELRCDPISGHTALYWYRQSLGQGLEFLIYFQGNSAPDKSGLPSDRFSAERTGGSVSTLTIQRTQQEDSAVYLCASSDRKGTDTQYFGPGTRLTVL.

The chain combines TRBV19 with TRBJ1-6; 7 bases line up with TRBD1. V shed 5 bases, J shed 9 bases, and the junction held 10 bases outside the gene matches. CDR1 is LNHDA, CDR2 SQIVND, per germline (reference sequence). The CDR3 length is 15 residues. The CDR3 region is CASSATGEIGSPLHF. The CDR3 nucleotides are TGTGCCAGTAGTGCTACAGGGGAGATCGGTTCACCCCTCCACTTT.

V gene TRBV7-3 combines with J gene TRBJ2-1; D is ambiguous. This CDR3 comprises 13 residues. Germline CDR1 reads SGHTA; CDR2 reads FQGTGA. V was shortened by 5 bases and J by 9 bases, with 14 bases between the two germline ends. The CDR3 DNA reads TGTGCCAGCAGCCCGACCCTTCTCGGTGAGCAGTTCTTC. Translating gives CASSPTLLGEQFF.

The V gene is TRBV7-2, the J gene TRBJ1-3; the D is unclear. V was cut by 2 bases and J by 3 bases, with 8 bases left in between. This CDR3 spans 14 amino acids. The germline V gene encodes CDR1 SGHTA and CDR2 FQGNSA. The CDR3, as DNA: TGTGCCAGCAGCTTAAACTTGGGTGGAAACACCATATATTTT. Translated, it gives CASSLNLGGNTIYF.

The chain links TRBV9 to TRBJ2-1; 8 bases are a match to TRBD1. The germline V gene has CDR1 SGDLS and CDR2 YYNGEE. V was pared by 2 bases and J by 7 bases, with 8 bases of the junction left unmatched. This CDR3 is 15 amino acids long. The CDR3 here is CASSVDRVIANEQFF. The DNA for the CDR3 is TGTGCCAGCAGCGTGGACAGGGTAATTGCGAATGAGCAGTTCTTC.

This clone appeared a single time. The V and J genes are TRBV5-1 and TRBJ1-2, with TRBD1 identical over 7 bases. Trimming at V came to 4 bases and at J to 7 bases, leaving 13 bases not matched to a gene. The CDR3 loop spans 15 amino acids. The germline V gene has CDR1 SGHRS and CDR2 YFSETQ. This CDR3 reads CASSPSYNRGFGYTF. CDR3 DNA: TGCGCCAGCAGCCCGAGCTATAACAGGGGCTTTGGCTACACCTTC.

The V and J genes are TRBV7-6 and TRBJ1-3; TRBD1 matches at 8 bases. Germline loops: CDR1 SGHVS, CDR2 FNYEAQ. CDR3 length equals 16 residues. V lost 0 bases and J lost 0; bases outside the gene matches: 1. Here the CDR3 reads CASSLADRVSGNTIYF. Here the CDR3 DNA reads TGTGCCAGCAGCTTAGCGGACAGGGTCTCTGGAAACACCATATATTTT.

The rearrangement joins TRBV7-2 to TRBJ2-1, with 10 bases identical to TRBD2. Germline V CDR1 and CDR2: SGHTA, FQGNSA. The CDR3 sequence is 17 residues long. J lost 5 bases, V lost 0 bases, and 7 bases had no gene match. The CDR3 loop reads CASSLAFGLAGDNEQFF. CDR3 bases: TGTGCCAGCAGCTTAGCCTTCGGGCTAGCGGGAGACAATGAGCAGTTCTTC.

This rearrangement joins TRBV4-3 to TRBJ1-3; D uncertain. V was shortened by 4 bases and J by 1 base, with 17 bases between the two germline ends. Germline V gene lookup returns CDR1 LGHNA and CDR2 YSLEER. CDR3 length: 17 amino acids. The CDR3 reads CASSLQIGDISGNTIYF. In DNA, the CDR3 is TGCGCCAGCAGCCTACAGATCGGAGACATATCTGGAAACACCATATATTTT.

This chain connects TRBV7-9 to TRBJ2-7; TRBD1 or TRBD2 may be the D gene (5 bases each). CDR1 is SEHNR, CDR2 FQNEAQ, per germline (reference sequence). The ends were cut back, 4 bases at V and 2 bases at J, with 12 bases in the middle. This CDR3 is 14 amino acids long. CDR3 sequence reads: CASSSSGTPYEQYF. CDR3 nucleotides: TGTGCCAGCAGCTCCTCTGGGACCCCCTACGAGCAGTACTTC.

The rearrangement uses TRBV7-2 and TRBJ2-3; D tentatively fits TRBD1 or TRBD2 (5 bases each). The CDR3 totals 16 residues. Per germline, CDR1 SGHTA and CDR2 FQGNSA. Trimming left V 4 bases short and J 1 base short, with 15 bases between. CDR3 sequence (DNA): TGTGCCAGCAGCTCACCCCCGGGACGGCGCACAGATACGCAGTATTTT. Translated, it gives CASSSPPGRRTDTQYF.

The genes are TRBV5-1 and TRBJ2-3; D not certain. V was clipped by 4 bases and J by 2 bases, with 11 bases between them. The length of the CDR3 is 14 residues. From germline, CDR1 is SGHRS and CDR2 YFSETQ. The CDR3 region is CASSNPTSTDTQYF. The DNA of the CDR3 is TGCGCCAGCAGCAACCCGACTTCCACAGATACGCAGTATTTT.

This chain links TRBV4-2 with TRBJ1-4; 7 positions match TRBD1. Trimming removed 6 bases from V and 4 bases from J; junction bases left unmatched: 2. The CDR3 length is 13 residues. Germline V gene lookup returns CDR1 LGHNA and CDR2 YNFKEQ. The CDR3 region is CASRGQNNEKLFF. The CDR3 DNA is TGTGCCAGCAGGGGACAGAATAATGAAAAACTGTTTTTT.

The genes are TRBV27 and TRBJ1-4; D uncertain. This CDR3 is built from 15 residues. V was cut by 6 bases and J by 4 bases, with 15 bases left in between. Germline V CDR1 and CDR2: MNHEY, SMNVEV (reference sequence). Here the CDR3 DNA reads TGTGCCAGCAGCGTCGTCCGGGAGGGTAATGAAAAACTGTTTTTT. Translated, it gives CASSVVREGNEKLFF.

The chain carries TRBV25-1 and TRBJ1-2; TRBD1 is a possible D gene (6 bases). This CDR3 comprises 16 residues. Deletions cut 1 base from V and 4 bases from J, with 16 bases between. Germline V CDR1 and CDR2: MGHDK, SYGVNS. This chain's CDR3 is CASSESRTASVYGYTF. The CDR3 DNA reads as TGTGCCAGCAGTGAATCCCGGACAGCCAGTGTCTATGGCTACACCTTC.

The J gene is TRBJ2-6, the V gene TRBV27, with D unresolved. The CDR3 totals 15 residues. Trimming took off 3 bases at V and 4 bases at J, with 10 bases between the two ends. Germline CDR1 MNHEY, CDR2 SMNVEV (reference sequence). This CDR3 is CASSFWTPGANVLTF. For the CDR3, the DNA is TGTGCCAGCAGTTTCTGGACCCCCGGGGCCAACGTCCTGACTTTC.

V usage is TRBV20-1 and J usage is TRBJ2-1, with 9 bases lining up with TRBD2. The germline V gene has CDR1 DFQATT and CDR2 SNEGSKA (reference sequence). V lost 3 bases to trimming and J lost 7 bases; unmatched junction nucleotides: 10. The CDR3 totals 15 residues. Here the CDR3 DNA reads TGCAGTGCTAGTGGGCTAGCGGGATTTACGAATGAGCAGTTCTTC. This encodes CSASGLAGFTNEQFF.

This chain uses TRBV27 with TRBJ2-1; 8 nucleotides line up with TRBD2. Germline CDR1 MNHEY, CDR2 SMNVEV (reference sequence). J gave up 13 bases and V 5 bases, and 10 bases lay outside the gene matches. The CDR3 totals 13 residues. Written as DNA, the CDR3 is TGTGCCAGCAGTCCCGGGGGGGGGCGTTCCCAGTTCTTC. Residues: CASSPGGGRSQFF.

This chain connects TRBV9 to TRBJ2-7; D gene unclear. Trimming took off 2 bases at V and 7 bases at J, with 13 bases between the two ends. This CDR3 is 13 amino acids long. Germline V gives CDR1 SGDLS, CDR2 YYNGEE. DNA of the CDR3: TGTGCCAGCAGCGTTGATCAGACCCGGGAGCAGTACTTC. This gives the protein CASSVDQTREQYF.

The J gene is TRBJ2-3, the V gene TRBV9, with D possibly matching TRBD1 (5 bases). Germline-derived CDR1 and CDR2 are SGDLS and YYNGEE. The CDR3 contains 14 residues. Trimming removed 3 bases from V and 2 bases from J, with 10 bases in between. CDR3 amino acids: CASSADGHTDTQYF. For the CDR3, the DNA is TGTGCCAGCAGCGCGGACGGACACACAGATACGCAGTATTTT.

The CDR3 loop is CASSFKNSPLHF. CDR3 nucleotides: TGTGCCAGCAGTTTTAAGAATTCACCCCTCCACTTT. The chain employs TRBV28 and TRBJ1-6, with D unclear. The CDR3 sequence is 12 residues long. Germline CDR1 MDHEN, CDR2 SYDVKM. V lost 3 bases and J lost 7, with 4 bases in between.

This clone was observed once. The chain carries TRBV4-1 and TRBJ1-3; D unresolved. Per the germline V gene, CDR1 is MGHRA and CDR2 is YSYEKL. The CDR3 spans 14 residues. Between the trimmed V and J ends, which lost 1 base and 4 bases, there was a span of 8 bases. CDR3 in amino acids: CASSQVATGNTIYF. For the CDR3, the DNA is TGCGCCAGCAGCCAAGTCGCAACCGGAAACACCATATATTTT.

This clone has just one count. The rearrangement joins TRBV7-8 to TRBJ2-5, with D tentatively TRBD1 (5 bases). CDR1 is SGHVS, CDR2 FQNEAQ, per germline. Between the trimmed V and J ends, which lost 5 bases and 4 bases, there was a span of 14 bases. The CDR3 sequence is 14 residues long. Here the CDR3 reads CASSPQVSGETQYF. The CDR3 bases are TGTGCCAGCAGCCCACAGGTCTCGGGAGAGACCCAGTACTTC.